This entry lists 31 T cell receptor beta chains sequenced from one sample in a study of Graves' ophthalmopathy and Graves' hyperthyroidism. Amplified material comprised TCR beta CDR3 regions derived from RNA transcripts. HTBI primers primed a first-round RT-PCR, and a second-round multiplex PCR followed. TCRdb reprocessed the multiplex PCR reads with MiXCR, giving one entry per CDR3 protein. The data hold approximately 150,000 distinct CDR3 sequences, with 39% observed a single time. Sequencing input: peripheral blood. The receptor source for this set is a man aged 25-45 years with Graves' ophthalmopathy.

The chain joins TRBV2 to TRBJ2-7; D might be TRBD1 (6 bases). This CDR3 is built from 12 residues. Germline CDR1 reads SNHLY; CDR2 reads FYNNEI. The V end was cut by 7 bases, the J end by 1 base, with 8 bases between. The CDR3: CASKDSSYEQYF. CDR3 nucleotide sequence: TGTGCCAGCAAGGACAGTTCCTACGAGCAGTACTTC.

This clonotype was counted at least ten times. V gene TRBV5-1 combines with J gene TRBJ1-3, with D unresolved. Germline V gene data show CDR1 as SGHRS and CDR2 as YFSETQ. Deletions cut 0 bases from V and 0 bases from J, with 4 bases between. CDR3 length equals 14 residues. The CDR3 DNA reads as TGCGCCAGCAGCTTGGACCTCTCTGGAAACACCATATATTTT. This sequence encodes CASSLDLSGNTIYF.

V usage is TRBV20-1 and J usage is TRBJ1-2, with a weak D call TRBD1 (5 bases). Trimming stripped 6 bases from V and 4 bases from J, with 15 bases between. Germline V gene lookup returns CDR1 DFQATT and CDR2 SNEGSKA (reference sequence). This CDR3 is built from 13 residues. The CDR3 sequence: CSAIPQGAYGYTF. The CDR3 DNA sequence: TGCAGTGCCATACCGCAGGGAGCCTATGGCTACACCTTC.

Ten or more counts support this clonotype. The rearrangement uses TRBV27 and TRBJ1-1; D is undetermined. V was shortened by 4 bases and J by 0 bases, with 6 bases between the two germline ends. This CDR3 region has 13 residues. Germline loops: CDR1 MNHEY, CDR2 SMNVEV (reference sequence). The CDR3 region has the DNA TGTGCCAGCAGTTCTACAGTGAACACTGAAGCTTTCTTT. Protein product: CASSSTVNTEAFF.

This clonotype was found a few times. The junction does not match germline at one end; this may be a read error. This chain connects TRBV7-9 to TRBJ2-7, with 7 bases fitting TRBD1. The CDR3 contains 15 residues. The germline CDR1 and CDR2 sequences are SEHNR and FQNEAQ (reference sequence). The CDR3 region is CASSLMGSRQGRFPF. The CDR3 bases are TGTGCCAGCAGCTTAATGGGGAGCAGACAGGGTCGCTTTCCTTTC.

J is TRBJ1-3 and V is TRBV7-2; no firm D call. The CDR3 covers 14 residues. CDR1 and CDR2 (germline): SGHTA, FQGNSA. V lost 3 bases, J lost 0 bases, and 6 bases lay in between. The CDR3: CASSLVPSGNTIYF. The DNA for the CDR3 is TGTGCCAGCAGCTTGGTACCCTCTGGAAACACCATATATTTT.

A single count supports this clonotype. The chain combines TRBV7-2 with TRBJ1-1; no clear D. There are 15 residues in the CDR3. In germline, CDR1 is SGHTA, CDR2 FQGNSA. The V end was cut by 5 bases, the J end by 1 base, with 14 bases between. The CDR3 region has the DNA TGTGCCAGCAGCCACCCCCCTTGGGGGAACACTGAAGCTTTCTTT. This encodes CASSHPPWGNTEAFF.

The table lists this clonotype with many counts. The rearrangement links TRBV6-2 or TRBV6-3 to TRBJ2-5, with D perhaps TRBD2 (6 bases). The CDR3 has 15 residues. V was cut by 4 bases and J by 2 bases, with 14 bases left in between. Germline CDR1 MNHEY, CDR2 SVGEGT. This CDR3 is CASSWRETLQETQYF. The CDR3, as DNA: TGTGCCAGCAGTTGGAGGGAGACCTTACAAGAGACCCAGTACTTC.

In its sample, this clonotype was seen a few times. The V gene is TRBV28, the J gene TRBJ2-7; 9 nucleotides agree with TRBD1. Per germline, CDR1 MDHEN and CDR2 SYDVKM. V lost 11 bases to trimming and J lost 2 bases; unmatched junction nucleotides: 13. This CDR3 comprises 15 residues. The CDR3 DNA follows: TGTGCCGCGACAGGGGGTGAAGGGTTTCCCTACGAGCAGTACTTC. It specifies CAATGGEGFPYEQYF.

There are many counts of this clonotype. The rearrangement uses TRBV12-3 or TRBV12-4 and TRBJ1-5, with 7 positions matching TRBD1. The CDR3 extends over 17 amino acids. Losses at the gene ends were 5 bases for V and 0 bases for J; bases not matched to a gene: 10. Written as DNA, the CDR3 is TGTGCCAGCAGTCCCTCGACAGGGCCCAATAGCAATCAGCCCCAGCATTTT. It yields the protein CASSPSTGPNSNQPQHF.

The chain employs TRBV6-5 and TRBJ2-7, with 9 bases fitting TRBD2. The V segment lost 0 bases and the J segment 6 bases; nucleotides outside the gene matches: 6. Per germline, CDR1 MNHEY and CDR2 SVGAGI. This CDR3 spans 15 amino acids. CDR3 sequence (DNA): TGTGCCAGCAGTTACTCGTCTAGCGGGATTGGCGAGCAGTACTTC. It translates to CASSYSSSGIGEQYF.

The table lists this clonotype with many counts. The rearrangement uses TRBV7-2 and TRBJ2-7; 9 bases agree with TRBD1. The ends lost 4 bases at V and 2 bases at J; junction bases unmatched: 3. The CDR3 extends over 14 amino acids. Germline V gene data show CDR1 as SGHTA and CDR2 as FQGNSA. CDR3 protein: CASSSWDRAYEQYF. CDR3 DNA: TGTGCCAGCAGCTCATGGGACAGGGCCTACGAGCAGTACTTC.

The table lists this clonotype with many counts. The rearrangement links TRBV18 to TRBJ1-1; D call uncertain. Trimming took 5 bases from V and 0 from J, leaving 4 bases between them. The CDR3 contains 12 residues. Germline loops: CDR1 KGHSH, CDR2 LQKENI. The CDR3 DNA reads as TGTGCCAGCTCAGCGATGAACACTGAAGCTTTCTTT. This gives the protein CASSAMNTEAFF.

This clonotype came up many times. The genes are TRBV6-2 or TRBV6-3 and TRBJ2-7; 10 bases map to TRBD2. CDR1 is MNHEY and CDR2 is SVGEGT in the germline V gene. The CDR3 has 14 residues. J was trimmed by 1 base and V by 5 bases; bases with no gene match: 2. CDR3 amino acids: CASSQGLASYEQYF. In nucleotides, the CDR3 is TGTGCCAGCAGTCAGGGACTAGCGTCCTACGAGCAGTACTTC.

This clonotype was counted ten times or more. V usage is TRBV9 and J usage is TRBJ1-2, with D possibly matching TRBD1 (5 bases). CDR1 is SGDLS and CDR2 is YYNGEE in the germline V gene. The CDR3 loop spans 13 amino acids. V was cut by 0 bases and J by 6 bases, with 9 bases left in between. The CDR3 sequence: CASSVAGGHGYTF. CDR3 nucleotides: TGTGCCAGCAGCGTAGCTGGGGGTCATGGCTACACCTTC.

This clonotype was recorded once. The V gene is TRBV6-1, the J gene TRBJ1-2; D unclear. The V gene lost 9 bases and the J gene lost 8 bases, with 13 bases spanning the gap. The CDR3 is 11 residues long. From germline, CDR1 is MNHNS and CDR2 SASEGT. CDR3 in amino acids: CARPGCCGYTF. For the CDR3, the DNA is TGTGCCAGGCCGGGGTGTTGCGGCTACACCTTC.

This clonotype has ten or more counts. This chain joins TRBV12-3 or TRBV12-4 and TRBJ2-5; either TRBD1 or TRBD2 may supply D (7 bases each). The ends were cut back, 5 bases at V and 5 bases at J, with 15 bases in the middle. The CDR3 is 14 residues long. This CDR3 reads CASSQGGLSETQYF. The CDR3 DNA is TGTGCCAGCAGTCAGGGGGGGCTGTCGGAGACCCAGTACTTC.

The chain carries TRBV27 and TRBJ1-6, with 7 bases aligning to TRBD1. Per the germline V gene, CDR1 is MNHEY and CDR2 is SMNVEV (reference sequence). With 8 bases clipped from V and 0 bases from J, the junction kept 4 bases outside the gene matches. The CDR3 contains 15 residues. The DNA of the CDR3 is TGTGCCAGCGGGGGACAGATCTCCTATAATTCACCCCTCCACTTT. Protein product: CASGGQISYNSPLHF.

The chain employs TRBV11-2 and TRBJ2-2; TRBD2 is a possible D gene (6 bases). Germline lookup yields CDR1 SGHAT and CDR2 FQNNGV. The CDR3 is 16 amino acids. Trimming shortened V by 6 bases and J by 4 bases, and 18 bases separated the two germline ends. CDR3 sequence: CASSLSGAFVTGELFF. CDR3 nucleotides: TGTGCCAGCAGTCTTTCGGGAGCGTTTGTCACCGGGGAGCTGTTTTTT. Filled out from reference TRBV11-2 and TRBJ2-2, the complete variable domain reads EAGVAQSPRYKIIEKRQSVAFWCNPISGHATLYWYQQILGQGPKLLIQFQNNGVVDDSQLPKDRFSAERLKGVDSTLKIQPAKLEDSAVYLCASSLSGAFVTGELFFGEGSRLTVL.

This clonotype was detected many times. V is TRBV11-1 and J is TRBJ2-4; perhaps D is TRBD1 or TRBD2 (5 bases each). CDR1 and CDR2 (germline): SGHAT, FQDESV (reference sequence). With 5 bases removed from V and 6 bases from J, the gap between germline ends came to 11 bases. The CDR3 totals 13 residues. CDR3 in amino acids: CASSPGPRNIQYF. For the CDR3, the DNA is TGTGCCAGCAGCCCGGGACCCCGAAACATTCAGTACTTC. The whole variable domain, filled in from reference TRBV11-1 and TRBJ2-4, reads EAEVAQSPRYKITEKSQAVAFWCDPISGHATLYWYRQILGQGPELLVQFQDESVVDDSQLPKDRFSAERLKGVDSTLKIQPAELGDSAMYLCASSPGPRNIQYFGAGTRLSVL.

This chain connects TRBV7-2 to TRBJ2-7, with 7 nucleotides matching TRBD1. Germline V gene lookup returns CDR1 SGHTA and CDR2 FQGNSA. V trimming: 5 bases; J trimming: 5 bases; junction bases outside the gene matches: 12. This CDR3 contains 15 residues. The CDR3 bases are TGTGCCAGCAGCGTGGACAGGTTGTACAGTAACGAGCAGTACTTC. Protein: CASSVDRLYSNEQYF.

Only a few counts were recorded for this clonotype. The CDR3 sequence is CASSWGYPAGHEQYF. CDR3 sequence (DNA): TGTGCCAGCAGTTGGGGTTACCCGGCCGGGCACGAGCAGTACTTC. V is TRBV12-3 or TRBV12-4 and J is TRBJ2-7; D unresolved. With 4 bases removed from V and 5 bases from J, the gap between germline ends came to 18 bases. The CDR3 contains 15 residues.

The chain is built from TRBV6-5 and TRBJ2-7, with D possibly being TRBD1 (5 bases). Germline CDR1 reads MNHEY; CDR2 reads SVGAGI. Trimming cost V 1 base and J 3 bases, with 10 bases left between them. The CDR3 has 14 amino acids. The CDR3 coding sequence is TGTGCCAGCAGTTACTTAAACAGGCTCTACGAGCAGTACTTC. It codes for CASSYLNRLYEQYF.

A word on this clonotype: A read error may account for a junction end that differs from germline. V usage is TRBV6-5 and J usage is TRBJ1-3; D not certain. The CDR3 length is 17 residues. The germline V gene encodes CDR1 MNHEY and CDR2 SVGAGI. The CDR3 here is CTSSYLSGLSSGNTIYF. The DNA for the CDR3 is TGTACCAGCAGTTACTTATCGGGTCTCAGCTCTGGAAACACCATATATTTT.

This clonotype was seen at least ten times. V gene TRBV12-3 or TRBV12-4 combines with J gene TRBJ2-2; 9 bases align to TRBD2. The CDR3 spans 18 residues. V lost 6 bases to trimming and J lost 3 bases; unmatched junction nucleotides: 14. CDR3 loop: CASSWPQTSGADTGELFF. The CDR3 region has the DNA TGTGCCAGCAGCTGGCCCCAGACTAGCGGAGCTGACACCGGGGAGCTGTTTTTT.

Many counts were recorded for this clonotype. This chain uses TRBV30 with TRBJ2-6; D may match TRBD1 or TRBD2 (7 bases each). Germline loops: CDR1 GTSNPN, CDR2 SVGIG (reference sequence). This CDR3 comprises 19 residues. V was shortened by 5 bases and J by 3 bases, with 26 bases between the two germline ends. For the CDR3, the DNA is TGTGCCTGGGTTAGCAGGGGGAGGGCCTCTTTCGTTGGGGCCAACGTCCTGACTTTC. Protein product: CAWVSRGRASFVGANVLTF. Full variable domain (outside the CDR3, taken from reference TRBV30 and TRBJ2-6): SQTIHQWPATLVQPVGSPLSLECTVEGTSNPNLYWYRQAAGRGLQLLFYSVGIGQISSEVPQNLSASRPQDRQFILSSKKLLLSDSGFYLCAWVSRGRASFVGANVLTFGAGSRLTVL.

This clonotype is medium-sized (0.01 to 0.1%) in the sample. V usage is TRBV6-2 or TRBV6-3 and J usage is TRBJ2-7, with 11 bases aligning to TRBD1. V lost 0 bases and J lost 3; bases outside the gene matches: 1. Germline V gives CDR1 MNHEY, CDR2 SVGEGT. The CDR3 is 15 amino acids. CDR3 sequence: CASSYSGTGGYEQYF. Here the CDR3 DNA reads TGTGCCAGCAGTTACTCCGGGACAGGGGGCTACGAGCAGTACTTC.

For the CDR3, the DNA is TGTGCCAGCGCGTTGGTCGGGACAGGTCTCCAAGAGACCCAGTACTTC. Protein sequence: CASALVGTGLQETQYF. This rearrangement joins TRBV6-1 to TRBJ2-5, with 8 positions matching TRBD1. Trimming cost V 8 bases and J 1 base; bases outside gene matches: 12. Germline CDR1 reads MNHNS; CDR2 reads SASEGT. This CDR3 contains 16 residues.

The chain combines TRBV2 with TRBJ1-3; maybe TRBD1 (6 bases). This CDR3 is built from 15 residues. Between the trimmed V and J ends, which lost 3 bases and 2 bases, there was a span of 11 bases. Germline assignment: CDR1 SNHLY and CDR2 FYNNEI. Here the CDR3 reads CASSERGSPGNTIYF. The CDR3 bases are TGTGCCAGCAGTGAGAGGGGGTCCCCTGGAAACACCATATATTTT.

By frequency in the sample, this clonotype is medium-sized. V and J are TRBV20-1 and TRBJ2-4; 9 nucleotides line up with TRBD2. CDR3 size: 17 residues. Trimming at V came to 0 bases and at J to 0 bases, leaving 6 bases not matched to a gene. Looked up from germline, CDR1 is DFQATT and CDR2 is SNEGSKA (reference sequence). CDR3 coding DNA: TGCAGTGCTAGAGATCGTACTAGCGGGTTAGCCAAAAACATTCAGTACTTC. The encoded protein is CSARDRTSGLAKNIQYF.

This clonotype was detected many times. CDR3 sequence: CASSRPGQTYEQYF. CDR3 sequence (DNA): TGTGCCAGCAGCCGACCGGGACAGACCTACGAGCAGTACTTC. The V and J genes are TRBV6-1 and TRBJ2-7; 7 nucleotides match TRBD1. This CDR3 has 14 amino acids. Germline-derived CDR1 and CDR2 are MNHNS and SASEGT. The V and J ends lost 6 bases and 2 bases, in that order; junction bases with no gene match: 7.